Listed here are 24 T cell receptor beta chains from one sample, sequenced in a study of blood T cell repertoires in COVID-19. Clones were read by immunoSEQ multiplex PCR, and TCRdb kept only the in-frame ones, dropping some. The sample comprises under 350,000 clones, roughly 86% of which are singletons, and over 1% rests with the top ten. Sequenced input: peripheral blood. These receptors were collected from a man in his 70s with acute or convalescent COVID-19.

The rearrangement links TRBV15 to TRBJ2-2, with D possibly being TRBD1 (5 bases). This CDR3 has 14 residues. The V gene lost 8 bases and the J gene lost 0 bases, with 10 bases spanning the gap. Germline CDR1 is LNHNV and CDR2 is YYDKDF (reference sequence). The CDR3 sequence is CATRGAPNTGELFF. Written as DNA, the CDR3 is TGTGCCACCCGTGGGGCACCGAACACCGGGGAGCTGTTTTTT.

This sequence joins TRBV6-1 and TRBJ1-4, with D tentatively TRBD1 (6 bases). V dropped 3 bases and J dropped 7 bases, with 15 bases sitting between them. From germline, CDR1 is MNHNS and CDR2 SASEGT. The length of the CDR3 is 15 residues. In nucleotides, the CDR3 is TGTGCCAGCAGTGAGTGGGGACAAACGAGTGAAAAACTGTTTTTT. Protein: CASSEWGQTSEKLFF.

V and J are TRBV6-1 and TRBJ2-7, with TRBD1 matching over 9 bases. The junction had 14 bases not matched to a gene; V was cut back by 4 bases and J by 1 base. The germline V gene encodes CDR1 MNHNS and CDR2 SASEGT. The CDR3 spans 18 residues. The CDR3 here is CASSGDRPTGGLSYEQYF. The DNA of the CDR3 is TGTGCCAGCAGTGGGGACAGACCGACAGGGGGGCTTTCCTACGAGCAGTACTTC.

The chain employs TRBV5-1 and TRBJ1-1; the match to TRBD1 covers 9 bases. CDR1 is SGHRS and CDR2 is YFSETQ in the germline V gene. CDR3 length: 14 amino acids. V lost 3 bases and J lost 4; bases outside the gene matches: 4. The CDR3 nucleotides are TGCGCCAGCAGCTCAGAACAGGGGGCCACTGAAGCTTTCTTT. Translation gives CASSSEQGATEAFF.

This clone has just a few counts. This CDR3 is also generated by other DNA sequences in the sample. The chain combines TRBV5-1 with TRBJ2-1, with D perhaps TRBD2 (5 bases). Germline CDR1 reads SGHRS; CDR2 reads YFSETQ. This CDR3 spans 15 amino acids. The V end was cut by 0 bases, the J end by 3 bases, with 10 bases between. CDR3 in amino acids: CASSLGGGDYNEQFF. The CDR3 DNA reads as TGCGCCAGCAGCTTGGGAGGAGGAGACTACAATGAGCAGTTCTTC. Variable domain in full (rest from reference TRBV5-1 and TRBJ2-1): KAGVTQTPRYLIKTRGQQVTLSCSPISGHRSVSWYQQTPGQGLQFLFEYFSETQRNKGNFPGRFSGRQFSNSRSEMNVSTLELGDSALYLCASSLGGGDYNEQFFGPGTRLTVL.

The rearrangement links TRBV5-4 to TRBJ1-5; unclear D gene. Trimming pared 0 bases from V and 4 bases from J, leaving 11 bases between. In germline, CDR1 is SGHNT, CDR2 YYREEE (reference sequence). The CDR3 totals 15 residues. CDR3 in DNA: TGTGCCAGCAGCTTGGACGGAGTTTGGAATCAGCCCCAGCATTTT. It is translated as CASSLDGVWNQPQHF.

The CDR3 coding sequence is TGCAGCGTGAGCGGGAGCTCCTACAATGAGCAGTTCTTC. Protein sequence: CSVSGSSYNEQFF. This rearrangement joins TRBV29-1 to TRBJ2-1; 8 bases fit TRBD2. Per the germline V gene, CDR1 is SQVTM and CDR2 is ANQGSEA. The CDR3 contains 13 residues. Trimming took 6 bases from V and 0 from J; bases not matched to a gene: 1.

V and J are TRBV24-1 and TRBJ2-7, with D possibly TRBD1 on 5 matching bases. V was shortened by 0 bases and J by 4 bases, with 6 bases between the two germline ends. CDR3 length: 13 amino acids. The germline V gene encodes CDR1 KGHDR and CDR2 SFDVKD. The CDR3 protein is CATSDLYRYEQYF. DNA of the CDR3: TGTGCCACCAGTGATTTGTACAGGTACGAGCAGTACTTC.

The V gene is TRBV12-3 or TRBV12-4, the J gene TRBJ2-5; 11 nucleotides align to TRBD1. The CDR3 has 13 amino acids. V trimming: 6 bases; J trimming: 9 bases; junction bases outside the gene matches: 6. The CDR3 here is CASRPGQGGAQYF. CDR3 bases: TGTGCCAGCAGGCCGGGACAGGGGGGGGCCCAGTACTTC.

This clone was counted between two and nine times. Other nucleotide sequences in the sample specify the same CDR3. The chain uses TRBV5-5 and TRBJ1-5; 7 nucleotides align to TRBD1. V gave up 2 bases and J gave up 2 bases; unmatched junction bases: 1. CDR1 is SGHKS, CDR2 YYEKEE, per germline (reference sequence). The CDR3 covers 14 residues. The CDR3 DNA reads as TGTGCCAGCAGCTTCGACAGGGGCAATCAGCCCCAGCATTTT. Its translation is CASSFDRGNQPQHF.

For the CDR3, the DNA is TGTGCCAGTACCGAGGGACTAGCGGCCCCCAGCGAGCAGTTCTTC. It codes for CASTEGLAAPSEQFF. The chain links TRBV19 to TRBJ2-1; 11 bases align to TRBD2. J was trimmed by 10 bases and V by 7 bases; bases with no gene match: 12. Germline CDR1 reads LNHDA; CDR2 reads SQIVND (reference sequence). The CDR3 runs 15 residues.

V and J are TRBV19 and TRBJ2-7; no reliable D call. The V gene's germline CDR1 is LNHDA and CDR2 SQIVND (reference sequence). This CDR3 comprises 16 residues. The ends were cut back, 5 bases at V and 0 bases at J, with 17 bases in the middle. In DNA, the CDR3 is TGTGCCAGTAGTCCCCCGTCCGCCGGTAGCTCCTACGAGCAGTACTTC. Its protein product is CASSPPSAGSSYEQYF. Based on the CDR3 plus reference TRBV19 and TRBJ2-7, the full variable domain is DGGITQSPKYLFRKEGQNVTLSCEQNLNHDAMYWYRQDPGQGLRLIYYSQIVNDFQKGDIAEGYSVSREKKESFPLTVTSAQKNPTAFYLCASSPPSAGSSYEQYFGPGTRLTVT.

The V and J genes are TRBV11-2 and TRBJ1-2; 11 bases are a match to TRBD1. After removal of 5 bases from V and 2 bases from J, the junction contained 4 bases not matched to a gene. The CDR3 totals 15 residues. CDR1 and CDR2 (germline): SGHAT, FQNNGV. The CDR3 protein is CASSSRDRGNYGYTF. DNA of the CDR3: TGTGCCAGCAGCAGCCGGGACAGGGGGAACTATGGCTACACCTTC.

V gene TRBV4-3 combines with J gene TRBJ2-3, with D unresolved. The germline CDR1 and CDR2 sequences are LGHNA and YSLEER. The CDR3 spans 16 residues. V was shortened by 0 bases and J by 5 bases, with 15 bases between the two germline ends. CDR3 sequence reads: CASSQESLAFRDTQYF. The CDR3 coding sequence is TGCGCCAGCAGCCAAGAATCGCTGGCTTTCCGAGATACGCAGTATTTT.

The table lists this clone with a count of one. Other DNA sequences in the sample encode the same CDR3. This rearrangement joins TRBV28 to TRBJ2-7, with D unresolved. The CDR3 contains 13 residues. Germline lookup yields CDR1 MDHEN and CDR2 SYDVKM. Between the trimmed V and J ends, which lost 2 bases and 3 bases, there was a span of 8 bases. CDR3 in amino acids: CASSLAPIYEQYF. The CDR3 DNA is TGTGCCAGCAGTTTAGCACCTATCTACGAGCAGTACTTC.

This sequence joins TRBV11-2 and TRBJ2-5; a possible D gene is TRBD2 (5 bases). Trimming removed 0 bases from V and 5 bases from J, with 10 bases in between. The CDR3 has 14 amino acids. Germline V gene data show CDR1 as SGHAT and CDR2 as FQNNGV. The CDR3 spells CASSLDSGWETQYF. CDR3 bases: TGTGCCAGCAGCTTAGATTCGGGGTGGGAGACCCAGTACTTC.

The V gene is TRBV4-2, the J gene TRBJ2-1; D is possibly TRBD2 (5 bases). The CDR3 length is 16 residues. CDR1 is LGHNA, CDR2 YNFKEQ, per germline. Trimming shortened V by 1 base and J by 3 bases, and 13 bases separated the two germline ends. Here the CDR3 reads CASSQGMFGNYNEQFF. CDR3 nucleotide sequence: TGTGCCAGCAGCCAAGGTATGTTCGGGAACTACAATGAGCAGTTCTTC.

The CDR3 sequence is CASSLDRGAAETQYF. CDR3 in DNA: TGTGCCAGCAGCTTGGACCGAGGCGCCGCGGAGACCCAGTACTTC. The genes are TRBV5-4 and TRBJ2-5; D is unresolved. With 0 bases removed from V and 5 bases from J, the gap between germline ends came to 14 bases. The CDR3 is made up of 15 amino acids. Germline loops: CDR1 SGHNT, CDR2 YYREEE (reference sequence).

This clone was seen more than once but under ten times. The rearrangement joins TRBV10-3 to TRBJ1-6; D is unresolved. With 6 bases removed from V and 8 bases from J, the gap between germline ends came to 11 bases. Germline V gene lookup returns CDR1 ENHRY and CDR2 SYGVKD. This CDR3 contains 13 residues. CDR3 region: CAISPDRDSPLHF. The CDR3 coding sequence is TGTGCCATCAGCCCAGACCGGGATTCACCCCTCCACTTT.

The CDR3 sequence is CASSLGQGATDTQYF. In DNA, the CDR3 is TGTGCCAGCAGCTTAGGACAGGGGGCGACAGATACGCAGTATTTT. J is TRBJ2-3 and V is TRBV7-9; 10 bases map to TRBD1. Trimming at V came to 1 base and at J to 3 bases, leaving 1 base not matched to a gene. Germline loops: CDR1 SEHNR, CDR2 FQNEAQ (reference sequence). The CDR3 totals 15 residues. Full variable domain (missing parts from reference TRBV7-9 and TRBJ2-3): DTGVSQNPRHKITKRGQNVTFRCDPISEHNRLYWYRQTLGQGPEFLTYFQNEAQLEKSRLLSDRFSAERPKGSFSTLEIQRTEQGDSAMYLCASSLGQGATDTQYFGPGTRLTVL.

The CDR3 DNA follows: TGTGCCAGCAGTCCTGGACAAGCCTCCTACAATGAGCAGTTCTTC. Translating it yields CASSPGQASYNEQFF. The J gene is TRBJ2-1, the V gene TRBV7-7; possible D gene TRBD1, 5 bases. There are 15 residues in the CDR3. Germline CDR1 is SSHAT and CDR2 is FNYEAQ (reference sequence). V lost 6 bases, J lost 0 bases, and 12 bases lay in between.

V usage is TRBV18 and J usage is TRBJ2-5; D is uncertain. The germline gives CDR1 KGHSH, CDR2 LQKENI. This CDR3 is built from 12 residues. The V gene lost 5 bases and the J gene lost 0 bases, with 4 bases spanning the gap. The CDR3 protein is CASSTNQETQYF. The CDR3, as DNA: TGTGCCAGCTCAACTAACCAAGAGACCCAGTACTTC.

The V call is TRBV7-2, the J call TRBJ1-3; TRBD1 is a possible D gene (6 bases). Trimming stripped 3 bases from V and 3 bases from J, with 15 bases between. The CDR3 loop spans 16 amino acids. Per germline, CDR1 SGHTA and CDR2 FQGNSA. DNA of the CDR3: TGTGCCAGCAGCTTCAGGGGTGGGGCGAGTGGAAACACCATATATTTT. Protein product: CASSFRGGASGNTIYF.

A note on this clone: Other DNA sequences in the sample encode the same CDR3. The chain has TRBV28 and TRBJ1-3, with a tentative D call TRBD1 (6 bases). Germline V gene sequence: CDR1 MDHEN, CDR2 SYDVKM. This CDR3 spans 12 amino acids. Trimming removed 4 bases from V and 6 bases from J, with 7 bases in between. CDR3 coding DNA: TGTGCCAGCAGTTCAGGGGAAAACACCATATATTTT. Protein sequence: CASSSGENTIYF.